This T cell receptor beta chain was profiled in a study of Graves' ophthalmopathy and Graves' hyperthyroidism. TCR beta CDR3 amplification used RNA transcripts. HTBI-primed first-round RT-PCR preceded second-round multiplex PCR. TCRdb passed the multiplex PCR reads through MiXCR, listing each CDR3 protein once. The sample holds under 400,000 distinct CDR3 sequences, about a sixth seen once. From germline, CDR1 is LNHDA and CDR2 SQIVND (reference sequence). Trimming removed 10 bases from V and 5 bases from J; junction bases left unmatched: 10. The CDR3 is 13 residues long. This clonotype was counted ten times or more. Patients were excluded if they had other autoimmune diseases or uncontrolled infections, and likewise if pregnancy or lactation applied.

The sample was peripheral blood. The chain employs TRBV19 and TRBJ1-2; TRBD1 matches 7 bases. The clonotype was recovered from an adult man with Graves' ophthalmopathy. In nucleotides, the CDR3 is TGTGCCACCCAAAGGGACAGCGGTTATGGCTACACCTTC. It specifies CATQRDSGYGYTF.